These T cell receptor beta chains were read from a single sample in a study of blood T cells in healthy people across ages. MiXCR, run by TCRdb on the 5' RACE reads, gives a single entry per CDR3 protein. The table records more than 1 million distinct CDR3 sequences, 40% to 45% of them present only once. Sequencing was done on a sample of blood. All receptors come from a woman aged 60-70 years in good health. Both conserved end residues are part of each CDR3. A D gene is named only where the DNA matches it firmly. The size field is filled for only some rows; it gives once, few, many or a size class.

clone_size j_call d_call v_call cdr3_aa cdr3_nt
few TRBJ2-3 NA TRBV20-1 CSAQRGGTGADTQYF TGCAGTGCTCAAAGAGGGGGGACGGGGGCAGATACGCAGTATTTT
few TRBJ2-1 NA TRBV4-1 CASSQIGRSRYNEQFF TGCGCCAGCAGCCAAATAGGGAGATCGAGGTACAATGAGCAGTTCTTC
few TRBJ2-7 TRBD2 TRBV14 CASSQAGVAGSTVEQYF TGTGCCAGCAGCCAAGCGGGGGTAGCGGGATCCACTGTCGAGCAGTACTTC
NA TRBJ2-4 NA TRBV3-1 CASSPTKNPKNIQYF TGTGCCAGCAGCCCAACCAAGAATCCCAAAAACATTCAGTACTTC
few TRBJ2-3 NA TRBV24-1 CATSDLDPTGRDTQYF TGTGCCACCAGTGATTTGGACCCAACGGGTAGAGATACGCAGTATTTT
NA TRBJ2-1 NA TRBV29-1 CSVEGQARWQFF TGCAGCGTTGAAGGACAGGCCCGCTGGCAGTTCTTC
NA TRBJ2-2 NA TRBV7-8 CASSLAGGGNTGELFF TGTGCCAGCAGCTTAGCTGGGGGAGGAAACACCGGGGAGCTGTTTTTT
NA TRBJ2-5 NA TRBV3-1 CASSQGLTETQYF TGTGCCAGCAGCCAAGGTCTAACCGAGACCCAGTACTTC
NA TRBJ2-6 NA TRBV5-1 CASLPTTGANVLTF TGCGCCAGCCTGCCTACTACAGGGGCCAACGTCCTGACTTTC
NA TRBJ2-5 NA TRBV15 CATSREGWPKETQYF TGTGCCACCAGCAGAGAGGGATGGCCCAAAGAGACCCAGTACTTC
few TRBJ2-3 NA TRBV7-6 CASSLSAGDTQYF TGTGCCAGCAGCTTATCTGCGGGAGATACGCAGTATTTT
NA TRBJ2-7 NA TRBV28 CASSVLGTYEQYF TGTGCCAGCAGTGTTCTAGGGACCTACGAGCAGTACTTC
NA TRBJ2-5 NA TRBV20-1 CSARPMGRGQETQYF TGCAGTGCTAGGCCAATGGGGCGGGGCCAAGAGACCCAGTACTTC
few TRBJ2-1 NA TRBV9 CASSEANEQFF TGTGCCAGCAGCGAGGCCAATGAGCAGTTCTTC
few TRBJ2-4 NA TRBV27 CASQGAKNIQYF TGTGCCAGTCAGGGGGCCAAAAACATTCAGTACTTC
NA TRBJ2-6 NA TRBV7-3 CASSSAGASGANVLTF TGTGCCAGCAGCTCGGCGGGCGCCTCTGGGGCCAACGTCCTGACTTTC
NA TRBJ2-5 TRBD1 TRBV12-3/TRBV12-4 CASSSGAYRGETQYF TGTGCCAGCAGTTCCGGGGCCTACAGGGGGGAGACCCAGTACTTC
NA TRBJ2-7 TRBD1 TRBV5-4 CASSLDGQGGWEQYF TGTGCCAGCAGCTTGGATGGACAGGGAGGATGGGAGCAGTACTTC
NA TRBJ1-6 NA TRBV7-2 CASSLVWGEGSPLHF TGTGCCAGCAGCTTGGTGTGGGGAGAGGGGTCACCCCTCCACTTT
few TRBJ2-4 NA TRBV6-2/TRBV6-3 CASSYGAGTSANIQYF TGTGCCAGCAGTTACGGGGCAGGGACAAGCGCAAACATTCAGTACTTC
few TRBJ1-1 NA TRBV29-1 CSAGTNVNTEAFF TGCAGCGCCGGGACAAACGTTAACACTGAAGCTTTCTTT
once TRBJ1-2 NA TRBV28 CASSSRQRANYGYTF TGTGCCAGCAGTTCCCGACAGAGAGCTAACTATGGCTACACCTTC
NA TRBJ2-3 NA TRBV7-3 CASSLRPSTDTQYF TGTGCCAGCAGCTTACGCCCTAGCACAGATACGCAGTATTTT
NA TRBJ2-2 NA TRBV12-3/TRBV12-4 CASTSPSRTELFF TGTGCCAGCACCAGCCCCTCTAGGACGGAGCTGTTTTTT
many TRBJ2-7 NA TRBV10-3 CAIRRDSYEQYF TGTGCCATCAGGCGGGACAGCTACGAGCAGTACTTC
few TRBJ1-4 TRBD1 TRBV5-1 CASSSGQLNEKLFF TGCGCCAGCAGCTCGGGACAGCTTAATGAAAAACTGTTTTTT
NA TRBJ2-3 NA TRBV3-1 CASSQDGWNTDTQYF TGTGCCAGCAGCCAAGATGGTTGGAACACAGATACGCAGTATTTT
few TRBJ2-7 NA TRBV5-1 CASSYLDSSYEQYF TGCGCCAGCAGCTACCTGGACAGTTCCTACGAGCAGTACTTC
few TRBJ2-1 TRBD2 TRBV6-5 CASRHSGTHNEQFF TGTGCCAGCAGGCATAGCGGGACCCACAATGAGCAGTTCTTC
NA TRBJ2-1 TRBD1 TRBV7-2 CASSLGTGLANEQFF TGTGCCAGCAGCTTAGGGACAGGTTTAGCCAATGAGCAGTTCTTC
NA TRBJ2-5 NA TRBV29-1 CSVQGSETQYF TGCAGCGTTCAGGGTTCGGAGACCCAGTACTTC
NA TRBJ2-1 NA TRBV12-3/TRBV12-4 CASSDYGNEQFF TGTGCCAGCAGTGACTACGGCAATGAGCAGTTCTTC
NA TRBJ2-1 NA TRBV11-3 CASSPMLDNEQFF TGTGCCAGCAGCCCCATGTTAGACAATGAGCAGTTCTTC
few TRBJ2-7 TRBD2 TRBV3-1 CASSQVAGVRGYEQYF TGTGCCAGCAGCCAGGTAGCGGGAGTAAGAGGATACGAGCAGTACTTC
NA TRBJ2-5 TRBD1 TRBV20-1 CSARGGQGLGETQYF TGCAGTGCTAGAGGAGGACAGGGATTGGGAGAGACCCAGTACTTC
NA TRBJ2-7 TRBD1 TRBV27 CASSHLQQGDGSEQYF TGTGCCAGCAGTCACCTCCAACAGGGGGACGGCAGCGAGCAGTACTTC
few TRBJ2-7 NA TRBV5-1 CASSLERPGNEQYF TGCGCCAGCAGCTTGGAAAGACCGGGTAACGAGCAGTACTTC
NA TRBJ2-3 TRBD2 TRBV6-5 CASSLIAGAYTDTQYF TGTGCCAGCAGTCTAATAGCGGGAGCCTACACAGATACGCAGTATTTT
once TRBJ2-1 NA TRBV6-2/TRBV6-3 CASSATSSYNEQFF TGTGCCAGCAGTGCGACTAGCTCCTACAATGAGCAGTTCTTC
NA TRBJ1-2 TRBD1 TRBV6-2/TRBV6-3 CASSYENRGLGGYTF TGTGCCAGCAGTTACGAAAACAGGGGGCTGGGCGGCTACACCTTC
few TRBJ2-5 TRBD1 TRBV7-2 CASRPPGQGRETQYF TGTGCCAGCAGACCCCCGGGACAGGGGAGAGAGACCCAGTACTTC
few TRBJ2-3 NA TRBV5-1 CASSLGQVSDTQYF TGCGCCAGCAGCTTGGGACAGGTTTCAGATACGCAGTATTTT
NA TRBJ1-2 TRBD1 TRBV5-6 CASRGDRGYTF TGTGCCAGCAGGGGGGACAGGGGCTACACCTTC
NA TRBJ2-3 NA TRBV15 CATSGGTAIGTDTQYF TGTGCCACCAGCGGAGGGACAGCCATTGGAACAGATACGCAGTATTTT
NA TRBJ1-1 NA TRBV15 CATSSLQAEAFF TGTGCCACCAGCAGCCTACAAGCTGAAGCTTTCTTT
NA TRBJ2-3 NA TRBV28 CASSFYGTLTTDTQYF TGTGCCAGCAGTTTTTACGGGACGCTTACTACGGATACGCAGTATTTT
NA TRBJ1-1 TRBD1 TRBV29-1 CSVGGFRGSNTEAFF TGCAGCGTTGGTGGGTTCAGGGGGTCCAACACTGAAGCTTTCTTT
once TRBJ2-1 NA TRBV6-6 CASSYSIPRTAYNEQFF TGTGCCAGCAGTTACTCGATCCCAAGGACTGCGTACAATGAGCAGTTCTTC
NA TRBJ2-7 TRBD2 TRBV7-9 CASSISGSSEQYF TGTGCCAGCAGCATTAGCGGGAGTTCCGAGCAGTACTTC
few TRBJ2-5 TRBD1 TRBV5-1 CASSSQGAVETQYF TGCGCCAGCAGTTCACAGGGGGCCGTAGAGACCCAGTACTTC
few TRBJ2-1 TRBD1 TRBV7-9 CASSYLDRAYNEQFF TGTGCCAGCAGCTATCTGGACAGGGCCTACAATGAGCAGTTCTTC
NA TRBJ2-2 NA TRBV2 CASSVSSGDLNTGELFF TGTGCCAGCAGTGTGAGTAGCGGTGATCTAAACACCGGGGAGCTGTTTTTT